This TCR beta chain came from a study of cytomegalovirus exposure and HLA in healthy donors. Study conclusions and caveats: In an earlier analysis, in 587 donors, most V segments appeared productive either ~90% or ~30% of the time.

PCR was performed using 60 Vbeta and 13 Jbeta primers. The assay was immunoSEQ multiplex PCR, and TCRdb's table has in-frame clones only and misses some. Its table lists some 140,000 clones. Looked up from germline, CDR1 is SEHNR and CDR2 is FQNEAQ (reference sequence). The CDR3 sequence is 14 residues long. V lost 5 bases and J 7 bases, leaving 15 bases between the germline ends. Note on this clone: The antigen is undetermined.

The receptor was isolated from a woman aged 55-75 years in good health and CMV-seronegative. The sequencing input was PBMCs. V and J are TRBV7-9 and TRBJ1-5; weak D call: TRBD1 (5 bases). CDR3 region: CASSADGPGQPQHF. CDR3 in DNA: TGTGCCAGCAGCGCGGACGGGCCAGGGCAGCCCCAGCATTTT. The full variable domain, its missing parts supplied by reference TRBV7-9 and TRBJ1-5, is DTGVSQNPRHKITKRGQNVTFRCDPISEHNRLYWYRQTLGQGPEFLTYFQNEAQLEKSRLLSDRFSAERPKGSFSTLEIQRTEQGDSAMYLCASSADGPGQPQHFGDGTRLSIL.